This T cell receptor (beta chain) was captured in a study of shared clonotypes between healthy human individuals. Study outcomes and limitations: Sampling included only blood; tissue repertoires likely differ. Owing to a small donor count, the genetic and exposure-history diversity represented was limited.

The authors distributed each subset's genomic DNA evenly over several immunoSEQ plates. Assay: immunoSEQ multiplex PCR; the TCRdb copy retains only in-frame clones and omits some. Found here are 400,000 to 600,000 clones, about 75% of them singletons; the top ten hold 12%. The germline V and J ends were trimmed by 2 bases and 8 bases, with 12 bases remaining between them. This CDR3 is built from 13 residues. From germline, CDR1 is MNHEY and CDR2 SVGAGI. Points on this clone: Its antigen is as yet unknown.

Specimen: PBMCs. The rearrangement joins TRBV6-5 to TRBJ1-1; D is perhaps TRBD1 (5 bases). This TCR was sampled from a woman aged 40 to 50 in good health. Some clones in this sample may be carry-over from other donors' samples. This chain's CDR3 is CASSYAGFAEAFF. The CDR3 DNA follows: TGTGCCAGCAGTTACGCAGGGTTTGCGGAAGCTTTCTTT.